The present TCR beta chain was sequenced within a study of T cell repertoires in cytomegalovirus infection. Study context: An indication of both CMV infection and matching HLA type came from public TCR beta signatures.

Overall study findings and caveats: The study identified carriers of CMV plus the relevant HLA from cumulative public TCR beta family frequency. The ex vivo response was dominated by HLA-C-restricted CMV-specific TCR beta clonotypes.

Germline CDR1 reads SNHLY; CDR2 reads FYNNEI. This CDR3 has 15 amino acids. The trim removed 1 base at V and 4 bases at J, leaving 4 bases unmatched. TCRdb reprocessed the reads via MiXCR and lists one record per CDR3 protein. Of about 360,000 distinct CDR3 sequences listed, approximately 18% are singletons. Note on this clonotype: Antigen: not known.

The sequence was obtained from a human donor in good health (CMV status not recorded). Some clones in this sample may be carry-over from other donors' samples. J is TRBJ2-3 and V is TRBV2; 8 bases line up with TRBD2. Source material: PBMCs. CDR3 coding DNA: TGTGCCAGCAGTGAAGGGCTAGCGGGTGCAGATACGCAGTATTTT. It encodes CASSEGLAGADTQYF.